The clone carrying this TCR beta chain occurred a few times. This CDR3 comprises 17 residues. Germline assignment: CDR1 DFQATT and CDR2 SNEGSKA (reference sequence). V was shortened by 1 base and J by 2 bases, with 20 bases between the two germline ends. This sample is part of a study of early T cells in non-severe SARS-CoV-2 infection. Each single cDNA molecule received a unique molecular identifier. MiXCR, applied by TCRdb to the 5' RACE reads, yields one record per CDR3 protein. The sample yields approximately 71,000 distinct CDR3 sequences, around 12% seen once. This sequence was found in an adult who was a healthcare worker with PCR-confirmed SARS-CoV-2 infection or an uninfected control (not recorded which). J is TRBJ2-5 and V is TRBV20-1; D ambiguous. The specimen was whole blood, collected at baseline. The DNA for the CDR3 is TGCAGTGCTAGAGGCCTAGGACCCTTCACCACACAAGAGACCCAGTACTTC. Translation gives CSARGLGPFTTQETQYF.